These 26 T cell receptor beta chains were all obtained from the same sample, sequenced in a study of blood T cell repertoires in COVID-19. The assay was immunoSEQ multiplex PCR, and TCRdb's table has in-frame clones only and misses some. Of about 64,000 clones in the sample, more than 65% were seen once. Material for sequencing was peripheral blood. These receptors were collected from a human donor in a cohort sampled during active COVID-19.

V gene TRBV6-6 combines with J gene TRBJ1-5; no clear D gene. CDR3 length: 15 amino acids. The V and J ends lost 5 bases and 9 bases respectively, with 20 bases between them. In germline, CDR1 is MNHNY, CDR2 SVGAGI (reference sequence). The CDR3 DNA reads as TGTGCCAGCAGTCTCACCGCCGCACGCCCCGGGCCCCAGCATTTT. Encoded protein: CASSLTAARPGPQHF.

The chain employs TRBV3-1 (or the pseudogene TRBV3-2) and TRBJ2-7; 9 bases fit TRBD1. Germline V gene data show CDR1 as LGHDT and CDR2 as YNNKEL (reference sequence). CDR3 length: 15 amino acids. V trimming: 0 bases; J trimming: 7 bases; junction bases outside the gene matches: 7. CDR3 protein: CASSQESIGQGEQYF. The CDR3 region has the DNA TGTGCCAGCAGCCAAGAGTCTATTGGACAGGGGGAGCAGTACTTC.

CDR3 coding DNA: TGCGCCAGCGGGTCTCGGGGACAGGGGTACTACGAGCAGTACTTC. Its protein is CASGSRGQGYYEQYF. The chain is built from TRBV5-1 and TRBJ2-7; 10 bases are a match to TRBD1. Germline lookup yields CDR1 SGHRS and CDR2 YFSETQ. Trimming at V came to 7 bases and at J to 3 bases, leaving 10 bases not matched to a gene. CDR3 length: 15 amino acids. The entire variable domain, with the rest obtained from reference TRBV5-1 and TRBJ2-7, is as follows: KAGVTQTPRYLIKTRGQQVTLSCSPISGHRSVSWYQQTPGQGLQFLFEYFSETQRNKGNFPGRFSGRQFSNSRSEMNVSTLELGDSALYLCASGSRGQGYYEQYFGPGTRLTVT.

The rearrangement joins TRBV14 to TRBJ2-1; 7 nucleotides align to TRBD2. With V trimmed by 0 bases and J by 0 bases, 2 bases remained unmatched. The germline gives CDR1 SGHDN, CDR2 FVKESK. The CDR3 is 16 amino acids. DNA of the CDR3: TGTGCCAGCAGCCAAGAGCGGGGGAACTCCTACAATGAGCAGTTCTTC. Its protein is CASSQERGNSYNEQFF.

In this sample, this clone turned up a few times. The genes are TRBV4-2 and TRBJ2-2; TRBD2 agrees at 7 bases. Germline lookup yields CDR1 LGHNA and CDR2 YNFKEQ. The CDR3 has 16 residues. J was trimmed by 3 bases and V by 1 base; bases with no gene match: 5. The DNA of the CDR3 is TGTGCCAGCAGCCAAGCCAGCGGGGTCTACACCGGGGAGCTGTTTTTT. Amino acid sequence: CASSQASGVYTGELFF.

This chain connects TRBV4-2 to TRBJ1-6, with D hard to call. The CDR3 totals 15 residues. Between the trimmed V and J ends, which lost 0 bases and 7 bases, there was a span of 10 bases. Germline CDR1 reads LGHNA; CDR2 reads YNFKEQ. The CDR3 DNA is TGTGCCAGCAGCCAAGATAGCGGTGTGAATTCACCCCTCCACTTT. As protein: CASSQDSGVNSPLHF.

The chain employs TRBV27 and TRBJ2-2, with D unresolved. Trimming removed 3 bases from V and 5 bases from J, with 4 bases in between. The CDR3 contains 12 residues. Germline V gene lookup returns CDR1 MNHEY and CDR2 SMNVEV (reference sequence). The CDR3 region has the DNA TGTGCCAGCAGTTTCCAGACCGGGGAGCTGTTTTTT. Encoded protein: CASSFQTGELFF.

J is TRBJ2-3 and V is TRBV5-1; D perhaps matches TRBD1 (6 bases). CDR3 length equals 15 residues. V dropped 4 bases and J dropped 2 bases, with 14 bases sitting between them. Looked up from germline, CDR1 is SGHRS and CDR2 is YFSETQ. CDR3 region: CASSPGQYSTDTQYF. The CDR3 DNA follows: TGCGCCAGCAGCCCAGGACAGTACTCCACAGATACGCAGTATTTT.

This chain joins TRBV2 and TRBJ2-1; 9 nucleotides agree with TRBD2. This CDR3 spans 18 amino acids. CDR1 and CDR2 (germline): SNHLY, FYNNEI. Trimming removed 6 bases from V and 2 bases from J; junction bases left unmatched: 14. CDR3: CASRRLAGEARTYNEQFF. CDR3 DNA: TGTGCCAGCAGGCGATTAGCGGGGGAGGCCAGAACCTACAATGAGCAGTTCTTC.

V is TRBV10-1 and J is TRBJ2-7, with TRBD1 matching over 7 bases. CDR1 and CDR2 from the germline V gene are WNHNN and SYGVQD (reference sequence). The J segment lost 5 bases and the V segment lost 3 bases, leaving 4 bases of the junction unmatched. The CDR3 is 13 amino acids. CDR3: CASSEGGPDEQYF. The CDR3 DNA sequence: TGCGCCAGCAGTGAAGGGGGCCCGGACGAGCAGTACTTC.

The V gene is TRBV28, the J gene TRBJ2-7; D possibly corresponds to TRBD2 (5 bases). Germline V lookup: CDR1 MDHEN, CDR2 SYDVKM. Between the trimmed V and J ends, which lost 7 bases and 1 base, there was a span of 14 bases. This CDR3 has 14 residues. For the CDR3, the DNA is TGTGCCAGCACCCCTGCAGCGGCGTCCTACGAGCAGTACTTC. It translates to CASTPAAASYEQYF.

This rearrangement joins TRBV2 to TRBJ2-5; 11 nucleotides line up with TRBD2. Germline V gene lookup returns CDR1 SNHLY and CDR2 FYNNEI. The trim removed 7 bases at V and 2 bases at J, leaving 6 bases unmatched. The CDR3 is 15 amino acids. The CDR3 region has the DNA TGTGCCAGCAATCGACTAGCGGGGTTGCAAGAGACCCAGTACTTC. It is translated as CASNRLAGLQETQYF.

This clone was found once. The CDR3, as DNA: TGTGCCAGCCGGGGGGCCGGTGAAAAACTGTTTTTT. Its translation: CASRGAGEKLFF. This chain links TRBV2 with TRBJ1-4; perhaps TRBD1 as D (6 bases). Germline CDR1 and CDR2: SNHLY and FYNNEI. V was pared by 8 bases and J by 7 bases, with 11 bases between. There are 12 residues in the CDR3.

This chain uses TRBV11-2 with TRBJ2-2; TRBD1 matches at 7 bases. Germline-derived CDR1 and CDR2 are SGHAT and FQNNGV. V gave up 5 bases and J gave up 2 bases; unmatched junction bases: 5. The CDR3 is made up of 15 amino acids. The CDR3 sequence: CASSIRGTNTGELFF. For the CDR3, the DNA is TGTGCCAGCAGCATCAGGGGGACAAACACCGGGGAGCTGTTTTTT.

This clone was detected only once. This chain uses TRBV28 with TRBJ2-2; 7 bases match TRBD1. Looked up from germline, CDR1 is MDHEN and CDR2 is SYDVKM. V shed 6 bases, J shed 4 bases, and the junction held 8 bases outside the gene matches. The length of the CDR3 is 15 residues. Here the CDR3 reads CASSPSAGGTGELFF. Here the CDR3 DNA reads TGTGCCAGCAGCCCCTCCGCAGGGGGCACCGGGGAGCTGTTTTTT.

The chain joins TRBV18 to TRBJ1-1; 8 bases line up with TRBD1. CDR1 KGHSH and CDR2 LQKENI come from the germline V gene. The CDR3 covers 15 residues. V lost 0 bases, J lost 2 bases, and 2 bases stayed unmatched. The CDR3 protein is CASSPPGTGNTEAFF. Here the CDR3 DNA reads TGTGCCAGCTCACCACCCGGGACAGGAAACACTGAAGCTTTCTTT.

With respect to this clone: This CDR3 is also generated by other DNA sequences in the sample. The chain is built from TRBV5-1 and TRBJ1-1; D is ambiguous. The CDR3 sequence is 14 residues long. V dropped 0 bases and J dropped 1 base, with 7 bases sitting between them. CDR1 and CDR2 from the germline V gene are SGHRS and YFSETQ. CDR3 sequence: CASSLDRGNTEAFF. CDR3 nucleotides: TGCGCCAGCAGCTTGGATCGGGGGAACACTGAAGCTTTCTTT.

CDR3 sequence (DNA): TGTGCCAGCAGTTATTCCGCCGACAGGTTGACAAAAAACATTCAGTACTTC. It yields the protein CASSYSADRLTKNIQYF. This chain uses TRBV6-2 or TRBV6-3 with TRBJ2-4; weak D call: TRBD1 (6 bases). The CDR3 is 17 residues long. The V gene's germline CDR1 is MNHEY and CDR2 SVGEGT. V was pared by 3 bases and J by 4 bases, with 19 bases between.

The rearrangement joins TRBV4-2 to TRBJ2-5, with 7 bases lining up with TRBD2. The CDR3 loop spans 14 amino acids. Trimming removed 3 bases from V and 4 bases from J; junction bases left unmatched: 5. Looked up from germline, CDR1 is LGHNA and CDR2 is YNFKEQ. The chain's CDR3 is CASSQGGVGETQYF. CDR3 in DNA: TGTGCCAGCAGCCAGGGAGGGGTGGGAGAGACCCAGTACTTC.

This chain joins TRBV24-1 and TRBJ2-7; D is unclear. Germline V gene sequence: CDR1 KGHDR, CDR2 SFDVKD. V shed 0 bases and J shed 6 bases, with 5 bases lying between them. The CDR3 length is 12 residues. The CDR3 sequence is CATSDLEAEQYF. The DNA for the CDR3 is TGTGCCACCAGTGATTTGGAGGCCGAGCAGTACTTC.

The CDR3 sequence is CASSLAGDPQETQYF. The CDR3 DNA reads as TGCGCCAGCAGCTTGGCGGGGGATCCCCAAGAGACCCAGTACTTC. This chain links TRBV5-1 with TRBJ2-5; a possible D gene is TRBD2 (6 bases). The CDR3 spans 15 residues. Trimming left V 0 bases short and J 1 base short, with 10 bases between. The germline CDR1 and CDR2 sequences are SGHRS and YFSETQ.

This chain uses TRBV5-1 with TRBJ2-7; D may be TRBD1 (5 bases). This CDR3 is 14 amino acids long. Germline V gene lookup returns CDR1 SGHRS and CDR2 YFSETQ. The ends were cut back, 0 bases at V and 2 bases at J, with 9 bases in the middle. CDR3 nucleotide sequence: TGCGCCAGCAGCTTGGACAGGATGGCCTACGAGCAGTACTTC. As protein: CASSLDRMAYEQYF.

V is TRBV2 and J is TRBJ2-1; TRBD2 aligns across 11 bases. CDR1 and CDR2 (germline): SNHLY, FYNNEI. The CDR3 contains 16 residues. The junction had 4 bases not matched to a gene; V was cut back by 0 bases and J by 6 bases. The chain's CDR3 is CASSEARLAGGNEQFF. CDR3 in DNA: TGTGCCAGCAGTGAAGCGCGGCTAGCGGGGGGCAATGAGCAGTTCTTC.

The J gene is TRBJ2-1, the V gene TRBV2; the match to TRBD1 covers 8 bases. V shed 5 bases and J 4 bases; nucleotides not matched to a gene: 13. Germline V lookup: CDR1 SNHLY, CDR2 FYNNEI. The CDR3 is made up of 17 amino acids. This chain's CDR3 is CASSLGDRTGYYNEQFF. Written as DNA, the CDR3 is TGTGCCAGCAGTCTGGGGGATCGGACAGGGTATTACAATGAGCAGTTCTTC.

The chain carries TRBV6-4 and TRBJ1-6; D gene unclear. The CDR3 extends over 13 amino acids. V shed 4 bases and J shed 7 bases, with 8 bases lying between them. Germline V gives CDR1 MRHNA, CDR2 SNTAGT. This CDR3 is CASSAIANSPLHF. In DNA form, the CDR3 reads TGTGCCAGCAGTGCCATAGCGAATTCACCCCTCCACTTT.

The genes are TRBV9 and TRBJ2-1; TRBD2 aligns across 8 bases. The CDR3 sequence is 16 residues long. V dropped 1 base and J dropped 7; count of bases not matched to a gene: 10. Germline V gene lookup returns CDR1 SGDLS and CDR2 YYNGEE. CDR3 loop: CASSVLGGGGKNEQFF. CDR3 in DNA: TGTGCCAGCAGCGTACTCGGTGGCGGGGGGAAGAATGAGCAGTTCTTC.